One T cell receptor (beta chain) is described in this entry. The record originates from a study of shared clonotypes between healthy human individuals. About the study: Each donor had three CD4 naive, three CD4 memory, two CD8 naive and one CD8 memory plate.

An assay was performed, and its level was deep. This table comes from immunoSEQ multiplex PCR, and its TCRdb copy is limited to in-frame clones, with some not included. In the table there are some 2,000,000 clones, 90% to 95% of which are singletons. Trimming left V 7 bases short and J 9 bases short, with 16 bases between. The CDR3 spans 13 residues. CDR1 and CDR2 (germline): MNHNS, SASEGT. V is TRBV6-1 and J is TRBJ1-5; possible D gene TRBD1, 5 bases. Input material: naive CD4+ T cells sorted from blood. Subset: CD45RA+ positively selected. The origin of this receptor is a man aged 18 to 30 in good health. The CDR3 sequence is CASTRDPGGPQHF. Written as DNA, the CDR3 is TGTGCCAGCACCCGAGATCCTGGGGGGCCCCAGCATTTT.